In this sample, the clone carrying this T cell receptor (beta chain) turned up a few times. Its antigen is unidentified. Cultured CD4+ T-cell DNA underwent Oncomine TCR Beta short-read sequencing. The source of extracted genomic DNA was cultured CD4+ T cells. TCRdb fed the PCR reads into MiXCR, producing one record per CDR3 protein. The sample has 20,000 to 30,000 distinct CDR3 sequences; 50% are singletons. This specimen comes from a study of vaccination and CD4 T cells after COVID-19. V was cut by 4 bases and J by 6 bases, with 12 bases left in between. Germline V gene sequence: CDR1 SNHLY, CDR2 FYNNEI. CDR3 length: 13 amino acids. Described treatment: roughly ten-day PBMC culture with coronavirus spike peptide pools or control peptides (ViraFEST assay). TCR sequencing followed the expansion of antigen-specific T cells with peptide pools in ViraFEST.

The genes are TRBV2 and TRBJ1-2; D gene ambiguous. The sequences come from CD4+ T cells from blood, cultured in vitro, collected before SARS-CoV-2 vaccination. This TCR was sampled from a human donor who received a COVID-19 vaccine. CDR3 amino acids: CASSGSGIHGYTF. CDR3 nucleotide sequence: TGTGCCAGCAGTGGGTCGGGGATCCATGGCTACACCTTC.